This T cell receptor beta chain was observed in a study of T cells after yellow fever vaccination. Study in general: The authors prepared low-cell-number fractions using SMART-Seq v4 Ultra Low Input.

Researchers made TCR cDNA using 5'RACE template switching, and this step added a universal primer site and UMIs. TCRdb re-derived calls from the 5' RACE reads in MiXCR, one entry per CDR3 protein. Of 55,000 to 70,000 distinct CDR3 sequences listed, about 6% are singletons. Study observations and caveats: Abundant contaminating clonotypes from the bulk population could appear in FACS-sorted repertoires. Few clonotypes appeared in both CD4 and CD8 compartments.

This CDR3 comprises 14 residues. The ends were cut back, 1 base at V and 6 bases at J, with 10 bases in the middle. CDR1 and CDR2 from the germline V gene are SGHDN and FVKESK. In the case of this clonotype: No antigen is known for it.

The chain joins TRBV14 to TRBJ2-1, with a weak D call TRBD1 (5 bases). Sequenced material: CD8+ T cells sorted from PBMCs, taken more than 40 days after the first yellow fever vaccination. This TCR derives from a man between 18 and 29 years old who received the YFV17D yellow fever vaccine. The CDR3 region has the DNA TGTGCCAGCAGCCAAGTTTCCCAGGGCAATGAGCAGTTCTTC. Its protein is CASSQVSQGNEQFF.